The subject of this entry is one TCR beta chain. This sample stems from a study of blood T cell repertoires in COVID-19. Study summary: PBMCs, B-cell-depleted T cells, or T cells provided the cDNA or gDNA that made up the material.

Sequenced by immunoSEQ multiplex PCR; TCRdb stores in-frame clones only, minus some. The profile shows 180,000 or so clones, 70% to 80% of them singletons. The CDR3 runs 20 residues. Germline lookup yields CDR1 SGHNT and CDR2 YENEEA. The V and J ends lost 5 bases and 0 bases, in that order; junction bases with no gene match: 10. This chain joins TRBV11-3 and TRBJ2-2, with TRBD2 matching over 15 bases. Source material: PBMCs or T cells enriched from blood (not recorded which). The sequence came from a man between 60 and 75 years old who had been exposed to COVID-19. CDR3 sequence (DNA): TGTGCCAGCAGCCACTCCGGGACTAGCGGGAGGTCCCCGAACACCGGGGAGCTGTTTTTT. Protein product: CASSHSGTSGRSPNTGELFF.